The T cell receptor beta chain described here comes from a study of PD-1 blockade in classical Hodgkin lymphoma. TCRdb's table, derived via immunoSEQ multiplex PCR, lists solely in-frame clones and lacks some. The sample includes about 30,000 clones, 70% to 90% of them seen just once. Time point denoted: cycle 4 day 1 (C4D1), after five to seven weeks of nivolumab. Relapse after autologous stem cell transplantation occurred in every patient, and brentuximab vedotin exposure varied. Isolation of CD4+ T cells from thawed PBMCs was performed by magnetic negative selection. Best responses were complete response, partial response or progressive disease. Germline V lookup: CDR1 KGHSH, CDR2 LQKENI. The CDR3 has 18 residues. J lost 4 bases, V lost 1 base, and 8 bases had no gene match.

This TCR derives from a human donor with classical Hodgkin lymphoma. This chain links TRBV18 with TRBJ2-1; 12 nucleotides match TRBD2. The sequences come from CD4+ T cells from blood, collected before the fourth cycle of nivolumab. The CDR3 is CASSPLASGGARYNEQFF. CDR3 nucleotide sequence: TGTGCCAGCTCACCACTGGCTAGCGGGGGGGCCCGGTACAATGAGCAGTTCTTC.